This is a list of T cell receptor beta chains from one sample in a study of a mutant IDH1 vaccine in newly diagnosed glioma. No antigen is known for these receptors. Repertoires were generated with immunoSEQ multiplex PCR, while TCRdb's copy carries only in-frame clones and drops some. This repertoire shows about 36,000 clones, 75% to 85% found once; its top ten account for about 12%. The sequencing here drew on PBMCs, taken from a glioma patient whose treatment included an IDH1 peptide vaccine. The receptors here all came from a man aged 50 to 59 with glioma. Both conserved end residues are part of each CDR3. Each record gives: D gene, clone size, J gene, V gene, CDR3 protein, CDR3 DNA. A D gene is named only where the DNA matches it firmly. Expanded clones get a size class; other rows say once, few or many, or leave the size out.

D gene: TRBD1; clone size: -; J gene: TRBJ2-3; V gene: TRBV13; CDR3 protein: CASSNFRDRGQRGTDTQYF; CDR3 DNA: TGTGCCAGCAGCAATTTCCGGGACAGGGGGCAAAGGGGTACAGATACGCAGTATTTT
D gene: -; clone size: -; J gene: TRBJ2-1; V gene: TRBV5-5; CDR3 protein: CASSYGAVLTNNEQFF; CDR3 DNA: TGTGCCAGCAGCTATGGGGCGGTCTTGACTAACAATGAGCAGTTCTTC
D gene: -; clone size: few; J gene: TRBJ1-1; V gene: TRBV29-1; CDR3 protein: CSVRYRENTEAFF; CDR3 DNA: TGCAGCGTAAGATACAGGGAGAACACTGAAGCTTTCTTT
D gene: TRBD2; clone size: -; J gene: TRBJ2-1; V gene: TRBV4-2; CDR3 protein: CASSQEGSGSNNEQFF; CDR3 DNA: TGTGCCAGCAGCCAGGAGGGTAGCGGGAGCAATAATGAGCAGTTCTTC
D gene: -; clone size: -; J gene: TRBJ2-2; V gene: TRBV11-2; CDR3 protein: CASSLSGLDTGELFF; CDR3 DNA: TGTGCCAGCAGCTTAAGTGGGCTTGACACCGGGGAGCTGTTTTTT
D gene: -; clone size: -; J gene: TRBJ2-1; V gene: TRBV7-8; CDR3 protein: CASSLGLNEQFF; CDR3 DNA: TGTGCCAGCAGCTTAGGTCTCAATGAGCAGTTCTTC
D gene: -; clone size: few; J gene: TRBJ2-1; V gene: TRBV9; CDR3 protein: CASSPDRMVDEQFF; CDR3 DNA: TGTGCCAGCAGCCCCGACAGGATGGTGGATGAGCAGTTCTTC
D gene: -; clone size: -; J gene: TRBJ1-5; V gene: TRBV2; CDR3 protein: CASRPTDNSNQPQHF; CDR3 DNA: TGTGCCAGCAGACCCACAGATAATAGCAATCAGCCCCAGCATTTT
D gene: -; clone size: -; J gene: TRBJ1-1; V gene: TRBV14; CDR3 protein: CASSQEWGTEAFF; CDR3 DNA: TGTGCCAGCAGCCAAGAGTGGGGCACTGAAGCTTTCTTT
D gene: -; clone size: -; J gene: TRBJ2-7; V gene: TRBV19; CDR3 protein: CASSSGRMVAEQYF; CDR3 DNA: TGTGCCAGTAGTTCGGGTAGGATGGTGGCCGAGCAGTACTTC
D gene: -; clone size: -; J gene: TRBJ2-7; V gene: TRBV7-2; CDR3 protein: CASSFSFSYEQYF; CDR3 DNA: TGTGCCAGCAGCTTTTCCTTCTCCTACGAGCAGTACTTC
D gene: -; clone size: -; J gene: TRBJ2-7; V gene: TRBV5-6; CDR3 protein: CASSLWPGSSYEQYF; CDR3 DNA: TGTGCCAGCAGCTTGTGGCCCGGAAGCTCCTACGAGCAGTACTTC
D gene: TRBD2; clone size: -; J gene: TRBJ2-7; V gene: TRBV29-1; CDR3 protein: CSAFGVAGGEQYF; CDR3 DNA: TGCAGCGCCTTCGGGGTGGCGGGAGGTGAGCAGTACTTC
D gene: TRBD1; clone size: -; J gene: TRBJ1-2; V gene: TRBV18; CDR3 protein: CASSPPGQARGYTF; CDR3 DNA: TGTGCCAGCTCACCACCGGGACAGGCTAGGGGCTACACCTTC
D gene: -; clone size: few; J gene: TRBJ1-1; V gene: TRBV2; CDR3 protein: CASTSVAGGFAFF; CDR3 DNA: -
D gene: TRBD1; clone size: -; J gene: TRBJ1-4; V gene: TRBV5-1; CDR3 protein: CASSEGAAGTNEKLFF; CDR3 DNA: TGCGCCAGCAGCGAGGGGGCAGCTGGAACTAATGAAAAACTGTTTTTT
D gene: TRBD2; clone size: -; J gene: TRBJ2-3; V gene: TRBV5-5; CDR3 protein: CASSPSGITDTQYF; CDR3 DNA: TGTGCCAGCAGTCCTAGCGGGATCACAGATACGCAGTATTTT
D gene: -; clone size: -; J gene: TRBJ1-5; V gene: TRBV7-2; CDR3 protein: CASSLWGNQPQHF; CDR3 DNA: TGTGCCAGCAGCTTATGGGGTAATCAGCCCCAGCATTTT
D gene: -; clone size: few; J gene: TRBJ1-1; V gene: TRBV6-5; CDR3 protein: CASRLAGITEAFF; CDR3 DNA: TGTGCCAGCAGACTGGCAGGGATCACTGAAGCTTTCTTT
D gene: -; clone size: -; J gene: TRBJ2-5; V gene: TRBV7-9; CDR3 protein: CASSAGGRETQYF; CDR3 DNA: TGTGCCAGCAGCGCTGGAGGGCGAGAGACCCAGTACTTC
D gene: -; clone size: -; J gene: TRBJ1-1; V gene: TRBV7-9; CDR3 protein: CASSLGTFNTEAFF; CDR3 DNA: TGTGCCAGCAGCTTAGGGACATTTAACACTGAAGCTTTCTTT
D gene: -; clone size: -; J gene: TRBJ2-7; V gene: TRBV5-5; CDR3 protein: CASSLGFEQYF; CDR3 DNA: TGTGCCAGCAGCTTGGGTTTCGAGCAGTACTTC